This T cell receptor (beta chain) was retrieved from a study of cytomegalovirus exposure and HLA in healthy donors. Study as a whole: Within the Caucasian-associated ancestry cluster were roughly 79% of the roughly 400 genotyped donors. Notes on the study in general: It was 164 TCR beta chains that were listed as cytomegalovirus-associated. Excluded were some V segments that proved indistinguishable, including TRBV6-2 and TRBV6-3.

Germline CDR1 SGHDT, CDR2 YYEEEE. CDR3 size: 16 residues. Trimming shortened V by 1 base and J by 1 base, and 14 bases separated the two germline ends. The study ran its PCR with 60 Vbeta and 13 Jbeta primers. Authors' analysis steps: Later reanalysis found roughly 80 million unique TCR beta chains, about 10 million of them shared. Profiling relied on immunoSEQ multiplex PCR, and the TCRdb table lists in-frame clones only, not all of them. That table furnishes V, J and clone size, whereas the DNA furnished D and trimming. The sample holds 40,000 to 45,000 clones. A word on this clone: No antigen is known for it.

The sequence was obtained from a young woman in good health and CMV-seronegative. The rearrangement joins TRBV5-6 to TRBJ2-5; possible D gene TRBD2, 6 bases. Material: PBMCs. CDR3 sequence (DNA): TGTGCCAGCAGCTTGAGGTTTGGAGGGGCCCAAGAGACCCAGTACTTC. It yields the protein CASSLRFGGAQETQYF.